The sequence of this TCR beta chain was determined in a study of regulatory T cells in long-lasting Graves disease (dated by TCRdb to about 2021). For context, the study as a whole: Patients with newly diagnosed Graves' disease had been on antithyroid drugs for under 3 months. Peripheral blood TCR sequencing and RNA sequencing compared persistent Graves' disease patients with newly diagnosed Graves' disease patients. The study was conducted in China and was registered as a clinical trial. TCR sequencing covered around 13 persistent and roughly 20 newly diagnosed Graves' disease patients, around 35 samples in total. Overall study results and their limits: The authors noted that the small sample size was a limitation that may lower accuracy. Because the primary lesion, thyroid tissue, could not be accessed, the study looked at peripheral blood alone. Persistent disease showed preferential use of TRBV28, TRBJ1-2 and TRBJ2-5, whereas newly diagnosed disease favored TRBV20-1 and TRBJ2-1. Compared with newly diagnosed patients, persistent Graves' disease patients had lower TCR Shannon entropy and fewer highly expanded clones, which suggests clonal expansion. Persistent patients shared more public clonotypes among themselves (2,741) than newly diagnosed patients did (about 970). Sequencing and analysis were restricted to the TCR beta chain.

Including cysteine and phenylalanine, the CDR3 has 18 amino acids. Of all the DNA, just the CDR3 is kept, 54 bases in frame from base 1. V is pruned by 6 bases and J by 4 bases, leaving 16 bases of the junction without a gene match. This clonotype appeared many times. What this receptor recognizes is not known. One base away there is no much larger clone; base qualities are not given. Library preparation employed multiplex PCR. Sequencing was carried out with an Illumina HiSeq 4000. TCR beta libraries were built with iRepertoire HTBI primers and Arm-PCR amplification of CDR3 regions. Before sequencing, the PCR products underwent gel purification. As for the authors' bioinformatics: Across samples, some 62 TRBV and 12 to 15 TRBJ segments were identified and used for gene usage analysis of CDR3 amino acid clonotypes. COPE and FqMerger were used to merge filtered high-quality paired reads into contigs. BLAST was used to align contigs to IMGT TRBV, TRBD and TRBJ reference genes, and CDR3 was defined according to IMGT. Clonotypes above 0.1% frequency were classified as highly expanded clones. Shannon entropy was used to measure repertoire diversity, and the Gini coefficient was used to measure V-J evenness. Public clonotypes were defined as clonotypes shared by more than one individual. TCRdb applied fastp at Q25 and MiXCR to the public reads, then kept only in-frame beta chains. Each CDR3 protein gets just one entry, which takes the most common genes and DNA from the rows behind it. These V and J calls originate from TCRdb's pipeline instead of the authors' own analysis. The sample table holds about 540,000 distinct CDR3 sequences, of which approximately 15% were seen once. 10% of the sample is taken by the ten largest.

Read against the paper, the sample's time point label means: newly diagnosed GD, antithyroid drugs for less than 3 months. For both TCR sequencing and RNA sequencing, RNA was extracted from PBMCs in TRIzol. The diagnosis of Graves' disease was made according to American Thyroid Association guidelines. The patients came from an endocrinology department in Xi'an, China. Each patient gave 8.5 to 9.5 milliliters of peripheral blood, collected in an EDTA anticoagulant tube. Ficoll Paque Plus density gradient separation was used to isolate PBMCs, and no additional T cell sorting was done. An Agilent 2100 Bioanalyzer and agarose gel were used to assess RNA quality, and a NanoDrop 2000 was used to measure RNA concentration. These records were also assigned to another study, of T cells in Graves' hyperthyroidism and ophthalmopathy. Drawing on the second study: Graves' hyperthyroidism was defined as stable when no progression to ophthalmopathy occurred over 18 months of follow-up. Hyperthyroidism patients were aged 18 to 65 years and newly diagnosed, with disease duration of less than 2 months. Patients with uncontrolled infections, other autoimmune diseases, pregnancy or lactation were excluded. Diagnoses were based on clinical symptoms, serum thyroxine and TRAb, thyroid ultrasound and orbital computed tomography. A first-round RT-PCR of the TCR CDR3 used the HTBI primer set with the Qiagen OneStep RT-PCR kit. Most expanded thyroid clonotypes (frequency above 0.001) were also detected in blood, a finding suggesting that blood repertoires may reflect thyroid immune responses. Ophthalmopathy was separated from stable hyperthyroidism by a 13 V-J signature model, with just over 85% sensitivity and approximately 81% specificity obtained in cross-validation and 80%/75% obtained in testing. During validation, the model predicted progression to ophthalmopathy a median of approximately 7 months ahead of onset, with around 71% sensitivity and 72.22% specificity. To identify distinguishing TCR V-J signatures, a discovery cohort of around 100 patients was used, comprising 43 with Graves' ophthalmopathy and about 59 with stable Graves' hyperthyroidism. Prospective prediction of ophthalmopathy was tested in an independent validation cohort of 18 to 20 hyperthyroidism patients and approximately 17 patients who later progressed to ophthalmopathy. The 100 discovery patients were randomly split 7:3 into training and test sets. Thyroid tissue and blood T-cell repertoires from several Graves' hyperthyroidism patients were also compared in the study. Once sampling was done, hyperthyroidism patients were given methimazole at a starting dose of 30 mg daily, whereas ophthalmopathy patients were given high-dose intravenous methylprednisolone. Libraries were constructed in a second round of multiplex PCR, after which size selection and purification were performed. The libraries were sequenced on an Illumina HiSeq2000 using paired-end 100 bp reads. Raw data were processed with SOAPnuke, discarding reads with adapters, uncalled bases, mean Phred below 15, or no exact constant-primer or identifier match. COPE v1.2.5 was used to merge high-quality paired reads, and clonotypes were defined as unique nucleotide sequences. Clonotypes were aligned to IMGT TRBV, TRBD and TRBJ reference segments using MiTCR v1.1. The analysis was restricted to V-J combinations with a frequency above 0.0001, which together covered roughly 99% of the repertoires. The TCS score was defined as the ratio of F50 (clonal expansion) to E x V (chaos), calculated using BLOSUM62-based TCRdist between CDR3 peptides within each V-J. Welch's t-statistics and random forest reduced around 520 V-J features to roughly 13, which were used in a naive Bayes classifier (R e1071). No statistical method was used to set the sample size in advance, and investigators knew the group allocation. The paper describes TCR Vbeta CDR3 sequencing of more than 120 peripheral blood samples, made up of some 40 ophthalmopathy patients, 70 to 75 hyperthyroidism patients and approximately 17 progressor patients.

The sample was peripheral blood mononuclear cells (PBMCs), taken at new diagnosis, from a patient treated with antithyroid drugs. This chain is built from TRBV12-3 or TRBV12-4 and TRBJ2-3, with 10 bases aligning to TRBD2. The TCR was taken from a man in his thirties or forties with Graves disease. Donor details come from another sample of the same person, matched by shared clones. The DNA reads as follows: TGTGCCAGCAGCGAGGGGCTAGCGGGAGTGTTGGGCCCAGATACGCAGTATTTT. This sequence encodes CASSEGLAGVLGPDTQYF.